The 27 T cell receptor beta chains presented below share a single source sample, sequenced in a study of T-cell reconstitution after alpha-beta-depleted transplantation in children. Preparation of the TCRbeta library was carried out with unique molecular identifiers. TCRdb used MiXCR to reprocess the PCR reads, holding one entry per CDR3 protein. The sample contains 210,000 or so distinct CDR3 sequences, approximately 11% of which appear only once. The specimen was PBMCs, collected before TCRalphabeta/CD19-depleted stem cell transplant. The origin of the receptors is a child younger than two with acute myeloid leukemia, due to receive a stem cell transplant.

Many counts were recorded for this clonotype. The V and J genes are TRBV24-1 and TRBJ1-1; D perhaps matches TRBD1 (6 bases). The CDR3 spans 13 residues. V was pared by 12 bases and J by 1 base, with 14 bases between. Germline CDR1 reads KGHDR; CDR2 reads SFDVKD. The CDR3 loop reads CAVKGGQNTEAFF. The CDR3 DNA reads TGTGCCGTGAAGGGGGGGCAGAACACTGAAGCTTTCTTT.

The sample holds many counts of this clonotype. The J gene is TRBJ1-5, the V gene TRBV10-3; D is ambiguous. Germline CDR1 is ENHRY and CDR2 is SYGVKD. V lost 0 bases, J lost 12 bases, and 12 bases lay in between. The CDR3 is 13 residues long. The CDR3 nucleotides are TGTGCCATCAGTGAGTCGAGTAGCGCCGACCAGCATTTT. It codes for CAISESSSADQHF.

This clonotype turned up a few times. The J gene is TRBJ2-7, the V gene TRBV7-6; unclear D gene. Deletions cut 5 bases from V and 0 bases from J, with 14 bases between. The germline V gene encodes CDR1 SGHVS and CDR2 FNYEAQ. The CDR3 sequence is 15 residues long. This CDR3 is CASSKTWDSSYEQYF. The CDR3, as DNA: TGTGCCAGCAGCAAAACCTGGGATAGCTCCTACGAGCAGTACTTC.

The chain links TRBV20-1 to TRBJ2-3, with 7 positions matching TRBD2. Germline V gives CDR1 DFQATT, CDR2 SNEGSKA (reference sequence). This CDR3 is 13 amino acids long. V lost 0 bases and J lost 6; bases outside the gene matches: 3. The CDR3 sequence: CSARDTGGDTQYF. The CDR3 nucleotides are TGCAGTGCTAGAGATACCGGGGGGGATACGCAGTATTTT.

This clonotype came up a few times. The gene calls are TRBV25-1 and TRBJ2-6, with 7 bases aligning to TRBD1. The CDR3 loop spans 16 amino acids. Germline CDR1 is MGHDK and CDR2 is SYGVNS. J was trimmed by 4 bases and V by 4 bases; bases with no gene match: 7. The CDR3 here is CASSARQGTGANVLTF. As DNA, the CDR3 is TGTGCCAGCAGTGCCAGACAGGGCACCGGGGCCAACGTCCTGACTTTC.

This rearrangement joins TRBV30 to TRBJ1-4, with D uncertain. CDR1 and CDR2 from the germline V gene are GTSNPN and SVGIG (reference sequence). This CDR3 contains 13 residues. Deletions cut 0 bases from V and 8 bases from J, with 10 bases between. The CDR3 protein is CAWSVGRSEKLFF. The DNA for the CDR3 is TGTGCCTGGAGTGTAGGGCGGTCGGAAAAACTGTTTTTT.

This clonotype was seen ten or more times. The chain couples TRBV7-2 to TRBJ2-1, with D possibly being TRBD2 (6 bases). The CDR3 is 16 residues long. The germline V and J ends were trimmed by 2 bases and 2 bases, with 13 bases remaining between them. The germline CDR1 and CDR2 sequences are SGHTA and FQGNSA. CDR3: CASSLRTTLAYNEQFF. The CDR3 coding sequence is TGTGCCAGCAGCTTAAGGACTACCCTAGCCTACAATGAGCAGTTCTTC. The full variable domain, with the rest looked up from reference TRBV7-2 and TRBJ2-1, is GAGVSQSPSNKVTEKGKDVELRCDPISGHTALYWYRQSLGQGLEFLIYFQGNSAPDKSGLPSDRFSAERTGGSVSTLTIQRTQQEDSAVYLCASSLRTTLAYNEQFFGPGTRLTVL.

This clonotype has just a few counts. The rearrangement uses TRBV5-1 and TRBJ1-1, with D unclear. CDR3 length equals 14 residues. V gave up 0 bases and J gave up 13 bases, with 19 bases separating them. Germline loops: CDR1 SGHRS, CDR2 YFSETQ. The CDR3 region is CASSLAPTQTEGFF. The CDR3 DNA is TGCGCCAGCAGCTTGGCCCCTACACAAACCGAGGGTTTCTTT. The full variable domain, in which reference TRBV5-1 and TRBJ1-1 provide the parts outside the CDR3, is KAGVTQTPRYLIKTRGQQVTLSCSPISGHRSVSWYQQTPGQGLQFLFEYFSETQRNKGNFPGRFSGRQFSNSRSEMNVSTLELGDSALYLCASSLAPTQTEGFFGQGTRLTVV.

This clonotype appeared many times. J is TRBJ1-1 and V is TRBV20-1, with TRBD1 as a possible D gene (5 bases). In germline, CDR1 is DFQATT, CDR2 SNEGSKA (reference sequence). The CDR3 runs to 13 residues. V lost 5 bases, J lost 0 bases, and 10 bases lay in between. This CDR3 is CSAWTSVNTEAFF. Written as DNA, the CDR3 is TGCAGTGCTTGGACATCGGTGAACACTGAAGCTTTCTTT.

This clonotype was picked up many times. V usage is TRBV10-2 and J usage is TRBJ1-1; D remains unclear. Trimming shortened V by 3 bases and J by 6 bases, and 23 bases separated the two germline ends. The CDR3 consists of 17 residues. Germline V gene data show CDR1 as WSHSY and CDR2 as SAAADI. The CDR3 region has the DNA TGCGCCAGCAGTGATAAAGTCGGGCGCATTAGTAATTCTGAAGCTTTCTTT. Its protein is CASSDKVGRISNSEAFF.

This clonotype showed up just a few times. The chain joins TRBV19 to TRBJ2-3, with D unclear. The CDR3 is 15 residues long. V lost 3 bases to trimming and J lost 5 bases, with 15 bases between them. Looked up from germline, CDR1 is LNHDA and CDR2 is SQIVND (reference sequence). The CDR3 protein is CASSIIVAPEDTQYF. The CDR3 nucleotides read TGTGCCAGTAGTATTATCGTCGCCCCAGAAGATACGCAGTATTTT.

There are many counts of this clonotype. This chain uses TRBV7-9 with TRBJ2-1; TRBD2 agrees at 13 bases. V was pared by 3 bases and J by 6 bases, with 5 bases of the junction left unmatched. Germline CDR1 is SEHNR and CDR2 is FQNEAQ (reference sequence). CDR3 length: 16 amino acids. The CDR3 bases are TGTGCCAGCAGCTTGGAGACTAGCGGGAGGTTCAATGAGCAGTTCTTC. Translated, it gives CASSLETSGRFNEQFF.

The chain combines TRBV7-2 with TRBJ2-1, with a weak D call TRBD2 (7 bases). Trimming stripped 1 base from V and 3 bases from J, with 13 bases between. Germline CDR1 is SGHTA and CDR2 is FQGNSA. The CDR3 is 16 residues long. CDR3 coding DNA: TGTGCCAGCAGCTTAGTGGGAGGGGGTGTCTACAATGAGCAGTTCTTC. It translates to CASSLVGGGVYNEQFF.

This clonotype has a count of ten or more. The chain joins TRBV27 to TRBJ1-1; no clear D. Germline values: CDR1 MNHEY, CDR2 SMNVEV (reference sequence). The CDR3 is 15 amino acids. V lost 1 base to trimming and J lost 1 base, with 10 bases between them. As DNA, the CDR3 is TGTGCCAGCAGTTTATATGGCCATACGAACACTGAAGCTTTCTTT. This codes for CASSLYGHTNTEAFF.

For this clonotype: Just one base apart from a much larger clone, this may be a read error. The chain has TRBV29-1 and TRBJ2-1, with 8 bases lining up with TRBD1. The V segment lost 8 bases and the J segment 7 bases; nucleotides outside the gene matches: 7. The CDR3 is 12 amino acids. Germline lookup yields CDR1 SQVTM and CDR2 ANQGSEA. CDR3 region: CSTGQGRNEQFF. CDR3 nucleotide sequence: TGCAGCACCGGACAGGGTAGGAATGAGCAGTTCTTC.

At least ten counts were recorded for this clonotype. V usage is TRBV25-1 and J usage is TRBJ1-1; 8 bases line up with TRBD1. CDR3 size: 14 residues. J gave up 1 base and V 6 bases, and 4 bases lay outside the gene matches. CDR1 and CDR2 (germline): MGHDK, SYGVNS. The CDR3 loop reads CASRAGGENTEAFF. DNA of the CDR3: TGTGCCAGCAGAGCAGGGGGCGAGAACACTGAAGCTTTCTTT.

This clonotype was seen repeatedly, ten times or more. The chain recombines TRBV9 with TRBJ2-3; D call uncertain. V was cut by 6 bases and J by 4 bases, with 15 bases left in between. The CDR3 is 14 residues long. CDR1 and CDR2 from the germline V gene are SGDLS and YYNGEE. The CDR3 sequence: CASTLAPMADTQYF. Here the CDR3 DNA reads TGTGCCAGCACCCTGGCACCTATGGCAGATACGCAGTATTTT. Full variable domain (rest looked up from reference TRBV9 and TRBJ2-3): DSGVTQTPKHLITATGQRVTLRCSPRSGDLSVYWYQQSLDQGLQFLIQYYNGEERAKGNILERFSAQQFPDLHSELNLSSLELGDSALYFCASTLAPMADTQYFGPGTRLTVL.

This clonotype was recorded at least ten times. The chain links TRBV7-9 to TRBJ2-1; no reliable D call. The CDR3 covers 11 residues. Germline V lookup: CDR1 SEHNR, CDR2 FQNEAQ (reference sequence). V was trimmed by 7 bases and J by 6 bases, leaving 7 bases between them. The CDR3 nucleotides are TGTGCCAGCACCTCCCTCAATGAGCAGTTCTTC. Translated: CASTSLNEQFF. The entire variable domain, with the rest obtained from reference TRBV7-9 and TRBJ2-1, is as follows: DTGVSQNPRHKITKRGQNVTFRCDPISEHNRLYWYRQTLGQGPEFLTYFQNEAQLEKSRLLSDRFSAERPKGSFSTLEIQRTEQGDSAMYLCASTSLNEQFFGPGTRLTVL.

This clonotype was counted many times. The CDR3 DNA is TGCAGTGCTAGAGGAGACTCTGGGGCCAACGTCCTGACTTTC. It yields the protein CSARGDSGANVLTF. The V call is TRBV20-1, the J call TRBJ2-6; D uncertain. Germline V CDR1 and CDR2: DFQATT, SNEGSKA (reference sequence). V was clipped by 1 base and J by 0 bases, with 4 bases between them. The CDR3 extends over 14 amino acids.

This clonotype came up many times. This chain links TRBV20-1 with TRBJ2-3; D perhaps matches TRBD1 (6 bases). This CDR3 has 14 residues. Germline values: CDR1 DFQATT, CDR2 SNEGSKA (reference sequence). CDR3 protein: CSARRGSSTDTQYF. CDR3 coding DNA: TGCAGCGCGAGAAGGGGGTCTAGCACAGATACGCAGTATTTT.

This clonotype was detected only once. A much larger clone lies a single base off, so this may be a read error. This chain links TRBV20-1 with TRBJ2-3; D possibly corresponds to TRBD2 (5 bases). The CDR3 contains 16 residues. Trimming shortened V by 3 bases and J by 2 bases, and 18 bases separated the two germline ends. The germline CDR1 and CDR2 sequences are DFQATT and SNEGSKA (reference sequence). Here the CDR3 DNA reads TGCAGTGCTAGTTCTCCCCAGCAGAGGGACACAGATACGCAGTATTTT. Protein sequence: CSASSPQQRDTDTQYF.

With respect to this clonotype: This may be a read error: a much more frequent sequence differs by one nucleotide. The rearrangement joins TRBV5-4 to TRBJ2-3; D is uncertain. Germline CDR1 SGHNT, CDR2 YYREEE (reference sequence). The CDR3 is made up of 15 amino acids. Trimming shortened V by 2 bases and J by 3 bases, and 13 bases separated the two germline ends. This CDR3 reads CASSFDQRNTDTQYF. Here the CDR3 DNA reads TGTGCCAGCAGCTTCGACCAAAGGAATACAGATACGCAGTATTTT.

This clonotype turned up a few times. J is TRBJ2-1 and V is TRBV6-2 or TRBV6-3; TRBD2 matches at 10 bases. CDR3 length: 17 residues. V lost 5 bases, J lost 2 bases, and 9 bases stayed unmatched. CDR1 is MNHEY, CDR2 SVGEGT, per germline. The CDR3 DNA follows: TGTGCCAGCAGTGACGCACCGGGACTAGCGACCTACAATGAGCAGTTCTTC. It yields the protein CASSDAPGLATYNEQFF.

V and J are TRBV28 and TRBJ2-7; 8 bases fit TRBD1. The CDR3 is made up of 13 amino acids. Germline trimming cut 6 bases from V and 2 bases from J; bases unmatched to any gene: 3. In germline, CDR1 is MDHEN, CDR2 SYDVKM. The chain's CDR3 is CASRPQGAYEQYF. CDR3 DNA sequence: TGTGCCAGCAGGCCACAGGGGGCCTACGAGCAGTACTTC.

There are many counts of this clonotype. The chain employs TRBV25-1 and TRBJ2-3, with TRBD2 identical over 8 bases. There are 15 residues in the CDR3. V shed 1 base and J 0 bases; nucleotides not matched to a gene: 0. Germline assignment: CDR1 MGHDK and CDR2 SYGVNS. The CDR3 bases are TGTGCCAGCAGTGAATCTAGCGGGAGCACAGATACGCAGTATTTT. This translates into CASSESSGSTDTQYF.

V gene TRBV7-2 combines with J gene TRBJ2-7; TRBD1 agrees at 9 bases. This CDR3 is 15 amino acids long. Germline trimming cut 6 bases from V and 7 bases from J; bases unmatched to any gene: 13. Germline lookup yields CDR1 SGHTA and CDR2 FQGNSA. The CDR3 sequence is CASSLSSVDRGEQYF. As DNA, the CDR3 is TGTGCCAGCAGTCTTAGTTCTGTGGACAGGGGTGAGCAGTACTTC.

This clonotype came up many times. J is TRBJ2-7 and V is TRBV9; D unclear. Trimming stripped 4 bases from V and 12 bases from J, with 17 bases between. This CDR3 is built from 12 residues. The germline CDR1 and CDR2 sequences are SGDLS and YYNGEE. CDR3 region: CASSPNVGPLYF. The CDR3 DNA sequence: TGTGCCAGCAGCCCCAACGTCGGGCCCTTGTACTTC.